The following is a T cell receptor beta chain sequence with its context. Its antigen is not yet known. No per-base quality is available; no much larger clone lies one base away. The CDR3 covers 15 residues, taking in both the cysteine and the phenylalanine. The DNA shown is the 45-base CDR3, in frame from base 1. Trimming removed 5 bases from V and 4 bases from J; the gene matches leave 8 bases unexplained. CDR1 is given as LNHNV and CDR2 as YYDKDF, both from the germline V gene (reference sequence). In total, roughly 710 healthy bone marrow donors made up the cohort. Cohort members were all nominally healthy when sampled, although unrecorded immune exposures were likely present. The donor was CMV seronegative and was included in the group of a few hundred seronegative cohort members. Every donor gave a peripheral blood sample, and the peripheral blood mononuclear cells from that sample were used for TCR beta sequencing. The Qiagen DNeasy Blood Extraction Kit was used to extract genomic DNA from the blood cell samples.

This sample was taken from a study of cytomegalovirus exposure and HLA in healthy donors (dated by TCRdb to 2015 to 2018). Context from the whole study: An earlier analysis of 587 of the donors reported 250 to 300 Gb of sequence data and 95 million to 120 million unique TCR beta sequences obtained from roughly 170 million T cells. Roughly 300 gigabases of sequencing data and approximately 93 million unique TCR sequences were included in an early release covering around 600 HLA-typed donors. Of the 398 genotyped donors, about 80% fell in the genetic ancestry cluster associated with self-reported Caucasian donors. The study aimed to test whether signatures of past pathogen exposure could be identified by cataloging public T cell receptors. Using immunosequencing, the study profiled T cell repertoires from 666 subjects and related those repertoires to cytomegalovirus serostatus. A separate validation cohort of over a hundred different subjects was used in addition to the 666-subject first cohort. High-throughput TCR immunosequencing, statistical association of individual TCRs with disease status, and machine learning were combined to predict cytomegalovirus infection status. A later analysis re-analyzed previously published TCR beta repertoires from several hundred donors and added high-resolution HLA genotyping to study TCR occurrence patterns. The later analysis used no new phenotypic data to find candidate immune exposures, relying instead on TCR beta sequences and their occurrence across donors. An earlier analysis of 587 of the donors applied high-throughput TCR beta sequencing to assess whether each TCR beta V gene segment acted as functional or pseudogenic. Donor age, sex, ethnicity and CMV serostatus were collected together with the repertoire data. In a later genetic analysis, genome-wide SNP genotypes for about three fifths of the 666 donors were used, and that subset was treated as a discovery cohort. All discovery cohort repertoires had been generated on a single sequencing platform. Both class I and class II loci were covered by HLA typing, at four-digit resolution. Typing coverage varied by locus: roughly 620-630 donors for A, B, C, DRB1 and DQB1; more than 500 for DQA1; more than 600 for DPA1; approximately 470 for DPB1. Several DR-DQ haplotypes were treated as single units for association and clustering because of strong linkage in the cohort. Among some 400 genotyped donors of the cohort, an average of approximately 200,000 unique TCR beta nucleotide sequences was sequenced per donor, of which about 18% were non-productive. The paper's findings and limits, for the study overall: The authors suggested that the approach could potentially be extended to other disease states and immunological phenotypes. According to a later analysis, most CMV-associated TCR beta chains appeared to be HLA-restricted, and the HLA associations seemed to be driven largely by CMV exposure. A cluster of highly shared sequence variants was judged likely to represent a technical artifact of the sequencing pipeline. The classifier was reported to diagnose cytomegalovirus status with high specificity and sensitivity in both the original cohort and the validation cohort. At a false discovery rate of 0.05, a later analysis linked under 20,000 TCR beta sequences to specific HLA alleles. Because HLA typing was unavailable for some donors at each locus, only the typed subset was used in association tests. Because counts were too low, around 17 rarely observed V segments, including chromosome 9 orphons, were left out of the earlier analysis of 500 to 650 of the donors. Because the 87-base-pair reads could not distinguish some IMGT-functional V segments, including TRBV6-2 and TRBV6-3, those segments were excluded. When HLA alleles, especially DR and DQ, strongly co-occurred, TCR associations were difficult to assign to individual alleles. Several of the top co-occurrence clusters appeared to be linked to parvovirus B19, influenza, CMV and Epstein-Barr virus, according to a later analysis. Correlated functional status among segregating V segments might be attributable to linkage disequilibrium, but an unknown experimental factor could not be ruled out. Sequencing depth was assumed to be roughly uniform across donors in the presence/absence analyses, though that assumption may not hold. The study gave a list of 150 to 200 TCR beta chains associated with cytomegalovirus. Compared with equally common non-associated chains, HLA-associated TCR beta chains in a later analysis were more clonally expanded and had lower generation probabilities. Across donors, most TCR sequences were observed very rarely, whereas some public TCRs were present in many individuals. A later genetic analysis reported fewer N-insertions in productive TCRs among donors in an Asian-associated ancestry cluster than the roughly 700-donor mean. This cohort had only TCR beta chains sequenced, and the lack of alpha or paired-chain data limited which features could be detected. In vitro tests confirmed that three of the cytomegalovirus-associated TCR beta chains recognize cytomegalovirus antigens. Broadly in line with IMGT annotations, most TCR beta V segments showed up in productive rearrangements about 87% or about 30% of the time in an earlier analysis of several hundred of the donors. V-gene and J-gene trimming of TCR beta chains was associated with a missense DCLRE1C variant in a later genetic analysis, and the association was replicated in an independent cohort. Immune exposure information for the cohort was limited to CMV serostatus. A further reported finding was that TCR beta sequences accurately predicted the HLA-A and HLA-B alleles for most subjects in the first cohort. According to a later analysis, TCR association rates differed among HLA loci, with DRB1 alleles showing the most associated TCRs and HLA-C alleles showing the fewest.

The library came from the immunoSEQ multiplex PCR assay. The multiplex PCR relied on a mix of 60 forward primers for TCR Vbeta segments and 13 reverse primers for TCR Jbeta segments. The CDR3 region of rearranged TCR beta genes was amplified from genomic DNA by a multiplex PCR assay. On the Illumina HiSeq System, the amplified TCR beta libraries were sequenced as 87-base-pair reads. Processing in the source paper ran as follows. Across the 700 or so repertoires, a later analysis counted 60 million to 90 million unique TCR beta chains, 8.5 million to 12 million of which were shared by at least two donors. Raw reads were error-corrected and collapsed into unique sequences by a nearest-neighbor algorithm in which closely related sequences were merged to remove PCR and sequencing errors. CDR3 sequences were aligned to IMGT reference sequences to assign V, D and J gene segments. Each retained sequence needed at least a six-nucleotide match to both a V gene segment and a J gene segment. Rearrangements were called productive when the CDR3 lacked stop codons and stayed in frame with V and J; all others were non-productive. Following IMGT convention, CDR3 was defined as the stretch from the second conserved V-encoded cysteine up to the conserved J-encoded phenylalanine. Sequences without an unambiguous match to a single V gene segment were excluded from the earlier analysis of 450 to 750 of the donors. An earlier analysis of a few hundred of the donors called V segments functional above 56.7% productive rearrangements and segregating when the between-donor standard deviation exceeded 5%. A statistical classification framework was built for diagnosing cytomegalovirus status from the catalog of TCR beta chain sequences. In a later analysis, TCR nucleotide sequences were compared against IMGT/GENE-DB human TR gene sequences so that V and J genes could be assigned. A later analysis assigned CDR3 sequences and most-parsimonious VDJ recombination scenarios with the TCRdist pipeline. In a later analysis, each TCR beta chain was defined by its CDR3 amino acid sequence together with its V-gene family, and reads without a unique V-gene family were excluded. In a later analysis, fewer than 650 highly shared, low-generation-probability nucleotide sequences were removed to address suspected cross-contamination and a sequencing artifact. In a later analysis, a clonal expansion index for each public chain was calculated from normalized within-repertoire ranks of inferred template counts. Generation probabilities in a later analysis came from a VDJ recombination model fitted to out-of-frame rearrangements, and those results were checked against IGoR. A later analysis scored TCR-TCR, TCR-HLA and TCR-CMV co-occurrence with hypergeometric tests, applying a repertoire-size bias correction to TCR pairs. In a later analysis, false discovery rates were estimated by permuting HLA or CMV assignments 20 times. A later analysis grouped co-occurring TCRs with DBSCAN, adding TCRdist sequence similarity when clustering within HLA-allele-positive subsets. For co-occurrence clustering, repertoires with fewer than 30,000 or more than 120,000 public chains were excluded, along with 4 to 6 repertoires with anomalous nucleotide sharing. TCRdb took over this immuneACCESS table, retaining in-frame rearrangements with V and J assigned. Such tables are incomplete; in checked studies, under half of the missing clones stem from an unresolved V gene, and the remainder is unexplained. V and J calls and clone size come straight from that table; D and trimming were deduced from the DNA. In this sample the table shows around 200,000 clones, around 78% of which occur a single time. The ten largest make up under 2% of the sample.

The sequencing sample was made of PBMCs. The V and J segments used are TRBV15 and TRBJ2-7, and 10 bases in between align with TRBD1. The sequence was collected from a man in his thirties or forties in good health and CMV-seronegative. The CDR3 protein is CATSAGTGEVYEQYF. The bases are TGTGCCACCAGCGCCGGGACAGGGGAAGTGTACGAGCAGTACTTC.